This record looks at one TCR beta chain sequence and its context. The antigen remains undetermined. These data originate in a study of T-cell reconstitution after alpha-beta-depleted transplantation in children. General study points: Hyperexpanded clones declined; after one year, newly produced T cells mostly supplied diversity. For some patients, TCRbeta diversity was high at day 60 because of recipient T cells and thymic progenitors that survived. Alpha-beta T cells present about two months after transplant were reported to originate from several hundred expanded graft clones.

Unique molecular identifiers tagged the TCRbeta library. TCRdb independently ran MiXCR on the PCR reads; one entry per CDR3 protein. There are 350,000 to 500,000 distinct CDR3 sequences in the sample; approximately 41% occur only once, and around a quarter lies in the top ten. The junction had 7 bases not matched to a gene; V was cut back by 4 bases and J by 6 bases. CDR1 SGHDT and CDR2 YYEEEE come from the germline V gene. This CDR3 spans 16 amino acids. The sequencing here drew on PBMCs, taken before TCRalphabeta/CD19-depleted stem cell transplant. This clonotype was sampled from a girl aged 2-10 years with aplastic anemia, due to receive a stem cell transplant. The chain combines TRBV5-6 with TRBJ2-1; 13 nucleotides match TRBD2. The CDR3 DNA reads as TGTGCCAGCAGCATAGGGACTAGCGGGACCACCAATGAGCAGTTCTTC. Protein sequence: CASSIGTSGTTNEQFF.